The 2 T cell receptor beta chains presented below share a single source sample, sequenced in a study of beta chain features in type 1 diabetes. Since all of the isolated RNA was reverse transcribed, expressed TCRB transcripts were what got sequenced. Some clones are missing from TCRdb's copy, which holds only in-frame ones; the method was immunoSEQ multiplex PCR. The sample holds roughly 120,000 clones, around 40% seen once. The sequenced sample consisted of stem cell memory CD4+ T cells from blood. The receptor source for this set is a young woman in good health.

Here the CDR3 DNA reads TGTGCCAGCAGTTTAAAATATCCGGGAGAGCAGTACTTC. Amino acid sequence: CASSLKYPGEQYF. The rearrangement joins TRBV28 to TRBJ2-7; D is perhaps TRBD2 (5 bases). CDR3 length: 13 amino acids. Trimming took 2 bases from V and 7 from J, leaving 12 bases between them. Germline V gene data show CDR1 as MDHEN and CDR2 as SYDVKM.

This chain links TRBV11-2 with TRBJ1-5, with D perhaps TRBD1 (5 bases). Germline-derived CDR1 and CDR2 are SGHAT and FQNNGV. Trimming took 5 bases from V and 9 from J, leaving 20 bases between them. The CDR3 runs 15 residues. CDR3 in amino acids: CASSISDTVRWPQHF. DNA for the CDR3: TGTGCCAGCAGCATCTCGGACACGGTGAGATGGCCCCAGCATTTT.